The rows below give T cell receptor beta chains drawn from one sample of a study of OX40 agonist ivuxolimab in advanced cancers. Measured with immunoSEQ multiplex PCR; TCRdb has only the in-frame clones, and not every one. The data show some 70,000 clones, 90% to 95% seen once. Specimen: CD4+ or CD8+ T cells sorted from blood, collected in a trial of the OX40 agonist ivuxolimab. The receptors come from an adult with an advanced solid tumor such as melanoma, head and neck, liver or kidney cancer. Both conserved end residues are part of each CDR3. D genes are given only for firm matches. Clone size, where shown, is once, few, many, or a class for clones that have expanded.

d_call j_call clone_size v_call cdr3_nt cdr3_aa
. TRBJ2-7 . TRBV7-9 TGTGCCAGCAGCTTAGGGGAGCGGGTCTACGAGCAGTACTTC CASSLGERVYEQYF
. TRBJ2-7 . TRBV7-2 TGTGCCAGCAGCTTTTCTGACCCTCCACAGCAGTACTTC CASSFSDPPQQYF
. TRBJ2-7 . TRBV28 TGTGCCAGCAGTTTAGGAGGAAGACTACGGGACGAGCAGTACTTC CASSLGGRLRDEQYF
. TRBJ1-2 . TRBV11-3 TGTGCCAGCAGCTTAGACCCGGGGCAGTACTATGGCTACACCTTC CASSLDPGQYYGYTF
. TRBJ2-5 . TRBV18 TGTGCCAGCTCACCACGAACGGGGGAGACCCAGTACTTC CASSPRTGETQYF
. TRBJ1-4 . TRBV18 TGTGCCAGCTCACCACGGGTAATTTCAACTAATGAAAAACTGTTTTTT CASSPRVISTNEKLFF
. TRBJ1-1 . TRBV28 TGTGCCAGCAGGACGACGTATAGATTGAACACTGAAGCTTTCTTT CASRTTYRLNTEAFF
. TRBJ2-3 . TRBV2 TGTGCCAGCAGTGCAACGGGATCTAGCACAGATACGCAGTATTTT CASSATGSSTDTQYF
. TRBJ1-2 . TRBV7-2 TGTGCCAGCAGCTTCGCCGGGGGCTACACCTTC CASSFAGGYTF
TRBD1 TRBJ1-1 . TRBV5-1 TGCGCCAGCAGCACCCTCCGACAGGGGGGGAACACTGAAGCTTTCTTT CASSTLRQGGNTEAFF
. TRBJ2-2 . TRBV6-5 TGTGCCAGCAGTTACTCAGGCGGAGCGAACACCGGGGAGCTGTTTTTT CASSYSGGANTGELFF
. TRBJ2-3 . TRBV4-1 TGCGCCAGCAGCCAGGGACAACAGGGTTCATACACTGATACGCAGTATTTT CASSQGQQGSYTDTQYF
. TRBJ2-7 . TRBV19 TGTGCCAGTAGTATAGGCCCAGGGCTCGCAGAGCAGTACTTC CASSIGPGLAEQYF
. TRBJ2-1 . TRBV5-1 TGCGCCAGCAGCTTAGCGGATTCCTACAATGAGCAGTTCTTC CASSLADSYNEQFF
. TRBJ2-2 . TRBV19 TGTGCCAGTAGCTCTGAATTGGCCGGGGAGCTGTTTTTT CASSSELAGELFF
. TRBJ1-2 . TRBV19 TGTGCCAGTAGTTCTCTCGGGACAACCTATGGCTACACCTTC CASSSLGTTYGYTF
. TRBJ2-2 . TRBV5-4 TGTGCCAGCAGCATCGACCCAAACACCGGGGAGCTGTTTTTT CASSIDPNTGELFF
. TRBJ2-3 . TRBV9 TGTGCCAGCAGCGTAGTAGGCAGGGGATTCACAGATACGCAGTATTTT CASSVVGRGFTDTQYF
. TRBJ2-1 . TRBV7-2 TGTGCCAGCAGCTTCGTGGGAAGGGGCCTTTCTAATGAGCAGTTCTTC CASSFVGRGLSNEQFF
. TRBJ1-1 . TRBV9 TGTGCCAGCAGCGTAGGGCCAAACACTGAAGCTTTCTTT CASSVGPNTEAFF
. TRBJ2-3 . TRBV18 TGTGCCAGCTCACCAATGATGGCGGCCGCTGGCGGGAGCACAGATACGCAGTATTTT CASSPMMAAAGGSTDTQYF
. TRBJ1-2 once TRBV4-1 TGCGCCAGCAGCCAAGAAGGCGTAGGGCTCGGGGGGGGCTACACCTTC CASSQEGVGLGGGYTF
TRBD2 TRBJ2-5 . TRBV5-1 TGCGCCAGCAGCTTAGGACTAGCGAGACAAGAGACCCAGTACTTC CASSLGLARQETQYF
. TRBJ2-7 . TRBV28 TGTGCCAGCAGTTTATATGCGGGCGTAACCTACGAGCAGTACTTC CASSLYAGVTYEQYF
. TRBJ1-5 . TRBV19 TGTGCCAGTAGTATAGGCTCGCCGGCGAGCAATCAGCCCCAGCATTTT CASSIGSPASNQPQHF
. TRBJ1-1 . TRBV19 TGTGCCAGTAAGTCGACCGGGGGCCCGACTGGAGCTTTCTTT CASKSTGGPTGAFF
TRBD1 TRBJ2-7 . TRBV29-1 TGCAGCGTTGCGGGACAGGGAACCTACGAGCAGTACTTC CSVAGQGTYEQYF
. TRBJ2-5 . TRBV10-3 TGTGCCATGGGCCAAGAGACCCAGTACTTC CAMGQETQYF
TRBD1 TRBJ1-1 . TRBV4-1 TGCGCCAGCAGCCCATGGACAGGGGGTCGAGCCACTGAAGCTTTCTTT CASSPWTGGRATEAFF
TRBD2 TRBJ2-5 . TRBV18 TGTGCCAGCTCACTCCGACTAGCGGACCAAGAGACCCAGTACTTC CASSLRLADQETQYF
. TRBJ2-5 . TRBV5-1 TGCGCCAGCAGCTTGAATCGGCCAGGGGTAGAGACCCAGTACTTC CASSLNRPGVETQYF
. TRBJ2-5 few TRBV5-4 TGTGCCAGCAGCCAACTCCCTACAGGGTGGGAGACCCAGTACTTC CASSQLPTGWETQYF
TRBD2 TRBJ2-5 . TRBV18 TGTGCCAGCTCAGTCCGGACTAGCGGGAGTAGGCAAGAGACCCAGTACTTC CASSVRTSGSRQETQYF
TRBD1 TRBJ2-7 . TRBV28 TGTGCCAGCAGCTCGGGACAGTTCTCCTACGAGCAGTACTTC CASSSGQFSYEQYF
. TRBJ2-3 . TRBV7-2 TGTGCCAGCAGCCGCCGGGACCCAAGCACAGATACGCAGTATTTT CASSRRDPSTDTQYF
TRBD1 TRBJ1-6 . TRBV6-5 TGTGCCAGCAGCCCCGGACAGGTGGATAATTCACCCCTCCACTTT CASSPGQVDNSPLHF
TRBD2 TRBJ2-3 . TRBV9 TGTGCCAGCAGCGACCTACGGGGGGTCGGGACAGATACGCAGTATTTT CASSDLRGVGTDTQYF
TRBD2 TRBJ2-4 . TRBV28 TGTGCCAGCAGTTTCGCCCGGGGGGTTTCGATAAACATTCAGTACTTC CASSFARGVSINIQYF
. TRBJ1-5 . TRBV28 TGTGCCAGCAGTTTGGGGGATCATGATCAGCCCCAGCATTTT CASSLGDHDQPQHF
TRBD1 TRBJ1-2 . TRBV9 TGTGCCAGCAGCGGGACAGGGCTGAGTGGCTACACCTTC CASSGTGLSGYTF
. TRBJ1-1 few TRBV14 TGTGCCAGCAGCCAAATGGTGAACACTGAAGCTTTCTTT CASSQMVNTEAFF
. TRBJ1-2 . TRBV7-8 TGTGCCAGCAGCTTGGACAGAGGGGGTGGCTACACCTTC CASSLDRGGGYTF
TRBD1 TRBJ2-7 . TRBV9 TGTGCCAGCAGCGTAGAGGGGACAGGGGCGCACGAGCAGTACTTC CASSVEGTGAHEQYF
. TRBJ2-7 . TRBV11-2 TGTGCCAGCAGCTTAGAGAGGGGACAATCCTACGAGCAGTACTTC CASSLERGQSYEQYF
. TRBJ2-5 . TRBV7-3 TGTGCCAGCAGCTTAATGCCAGGCGGAGAGACCCAGTACTTC CASSLMPGGETQYF
. TRBJ2-3 . TRBV6-5 TGTGCCAGCAGTTACTCAGATACGCAGTATTTT CASSYSDTQYF
. TRBJ1-1 . TRBV6-1 TGTGCCAGCAGTGTCTACAGGGAGAACACTGAAGCTTTCTTT CASSVYRENTEAFF
TRBD2 TRBJ2-1 . TRBV6-5 TGTGCCAGCAGACGACTAGCGGGAGGGGGAAATGAGCAGTTCTTC CASRRLAGGGNEQFF
TRBD1 TRBJ2-1 . TRBV5-5 TGTGCCAGCAGCTTCGAGACAGGGTATGGCAATGAGCAGTTCTTC CASSFETGYGNEQFF
. TRBJ1-4 . TRBV2 TGTGCCAGCAGTGAGCAGACAAATGAAAAACTGTTTTTT CASSEQTNEKLFF
. TRBJ2-2 . TRBV6-5 TGTGCCAGCAGCAGGGCCGGGGAGCTGTTTTTT CASSRAGELFF
. TRBJ2-3 . TRBV29-1 TGCAGCGTTGACGAACTCACAGATACGCAGTATTTT CSVDELTDTQYF
. TRBJ1-1 few TRBV30 TGTGCCTACTCCGGGGCCTGGGAAGGTGAGGCTTTCTTT CAYSGAWEGEAFF
. TRBJ2-3 . TRBV7-9 TGTGCCAGCAGCACCGAGGGTCAGTATTTT CASSTEGQYF
TRBD2 TRBJ2-7 . TRBV19 TGTGCCAGTAGTTCTAGCGGGGGCTCCTACGAGCAGTACTTC CASSSSGGSYEQYF